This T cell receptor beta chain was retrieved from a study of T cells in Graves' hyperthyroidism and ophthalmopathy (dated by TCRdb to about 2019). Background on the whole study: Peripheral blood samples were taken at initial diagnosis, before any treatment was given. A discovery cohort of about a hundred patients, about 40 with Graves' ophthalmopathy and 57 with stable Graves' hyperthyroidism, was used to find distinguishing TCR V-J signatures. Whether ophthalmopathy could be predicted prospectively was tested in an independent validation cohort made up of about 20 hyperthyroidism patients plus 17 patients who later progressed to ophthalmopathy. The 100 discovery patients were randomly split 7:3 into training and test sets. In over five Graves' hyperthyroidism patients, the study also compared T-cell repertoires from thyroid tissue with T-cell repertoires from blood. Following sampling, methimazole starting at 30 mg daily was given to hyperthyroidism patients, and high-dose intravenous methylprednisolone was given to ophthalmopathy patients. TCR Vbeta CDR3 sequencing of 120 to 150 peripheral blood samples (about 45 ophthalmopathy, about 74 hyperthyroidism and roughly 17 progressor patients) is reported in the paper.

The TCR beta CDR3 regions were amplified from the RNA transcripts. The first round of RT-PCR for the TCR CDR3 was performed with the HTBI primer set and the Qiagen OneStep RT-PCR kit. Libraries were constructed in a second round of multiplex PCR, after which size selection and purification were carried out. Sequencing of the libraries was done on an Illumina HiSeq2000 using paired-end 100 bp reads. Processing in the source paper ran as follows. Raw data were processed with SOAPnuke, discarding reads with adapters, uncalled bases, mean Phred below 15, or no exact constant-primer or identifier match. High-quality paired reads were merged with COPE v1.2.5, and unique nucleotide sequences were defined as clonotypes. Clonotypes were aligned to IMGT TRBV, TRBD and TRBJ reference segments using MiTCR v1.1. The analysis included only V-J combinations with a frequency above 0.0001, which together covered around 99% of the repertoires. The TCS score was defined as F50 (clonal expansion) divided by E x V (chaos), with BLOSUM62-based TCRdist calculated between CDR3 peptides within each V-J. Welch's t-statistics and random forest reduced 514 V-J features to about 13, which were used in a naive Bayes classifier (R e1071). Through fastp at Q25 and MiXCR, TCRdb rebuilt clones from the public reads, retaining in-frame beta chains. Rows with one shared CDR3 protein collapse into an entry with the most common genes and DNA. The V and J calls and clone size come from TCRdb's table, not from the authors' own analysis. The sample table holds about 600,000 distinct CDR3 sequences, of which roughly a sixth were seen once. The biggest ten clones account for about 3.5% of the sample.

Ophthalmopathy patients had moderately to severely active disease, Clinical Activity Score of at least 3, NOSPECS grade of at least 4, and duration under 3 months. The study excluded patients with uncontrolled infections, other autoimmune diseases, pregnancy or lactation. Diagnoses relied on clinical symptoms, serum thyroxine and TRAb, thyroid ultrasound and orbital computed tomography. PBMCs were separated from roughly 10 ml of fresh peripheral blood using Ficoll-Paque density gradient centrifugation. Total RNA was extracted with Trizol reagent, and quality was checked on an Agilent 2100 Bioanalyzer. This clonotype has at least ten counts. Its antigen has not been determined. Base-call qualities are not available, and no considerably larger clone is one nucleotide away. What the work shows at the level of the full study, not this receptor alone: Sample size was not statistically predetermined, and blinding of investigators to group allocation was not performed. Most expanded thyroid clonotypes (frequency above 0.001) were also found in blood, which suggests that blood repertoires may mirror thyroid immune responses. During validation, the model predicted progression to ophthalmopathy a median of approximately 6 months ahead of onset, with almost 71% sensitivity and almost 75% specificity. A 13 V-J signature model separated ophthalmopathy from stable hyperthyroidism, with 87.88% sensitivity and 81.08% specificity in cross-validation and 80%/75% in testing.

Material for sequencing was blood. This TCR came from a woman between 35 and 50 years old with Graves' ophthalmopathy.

The CDR3 region has the sequence CASSEVWERAFF. The DNA sequence is TGTGCCAGCAGTGAAGTGTGGGAGCGGGCTTTCTTT. This sequence uses TRBV6-1 and TRBJ1-1, with no confidently assigned D gene. The CDR3 goes from the cysteine to the phenylalanine over 12 residues. The read is trimmed to its CDR3 DNA, 36 bases read in frame from base 1. As encoded in the germline V gene, CDR1 is MNHNS while CDR2 is SASEGT. V sheds 1 base and J sheds 11 bases, leaving 11 bases between their ends.